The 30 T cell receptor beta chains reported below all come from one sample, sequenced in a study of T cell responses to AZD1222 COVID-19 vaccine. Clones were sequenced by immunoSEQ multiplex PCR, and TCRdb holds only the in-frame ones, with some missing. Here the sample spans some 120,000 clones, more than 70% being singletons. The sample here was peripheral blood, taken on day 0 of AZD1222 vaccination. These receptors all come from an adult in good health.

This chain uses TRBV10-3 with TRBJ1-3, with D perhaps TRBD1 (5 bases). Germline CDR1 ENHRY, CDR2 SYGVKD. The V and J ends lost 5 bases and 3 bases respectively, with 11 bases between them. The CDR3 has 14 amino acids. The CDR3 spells CAISPGISGNTIYF. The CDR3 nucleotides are TGTGCCATCAGTCCAGGGATTAGTGGAAACACCATATATTTT.

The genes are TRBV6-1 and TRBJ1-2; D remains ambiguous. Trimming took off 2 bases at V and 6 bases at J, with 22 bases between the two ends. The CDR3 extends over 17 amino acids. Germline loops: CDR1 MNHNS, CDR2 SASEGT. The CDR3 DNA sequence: TGTGCCAGCAGTGAATCTCTGCCGGGTTCAACTATCGATGGCTACACCTTC. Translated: CASSESLPGSTIDGYTF.

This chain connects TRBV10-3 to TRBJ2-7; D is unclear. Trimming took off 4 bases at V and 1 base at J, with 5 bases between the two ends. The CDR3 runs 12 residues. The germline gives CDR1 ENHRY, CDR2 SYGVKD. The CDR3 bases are TGTGCCATCAGTGGGCAGTCCTACGAGCAGTACTTC. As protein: CAISGQSYEQYF.

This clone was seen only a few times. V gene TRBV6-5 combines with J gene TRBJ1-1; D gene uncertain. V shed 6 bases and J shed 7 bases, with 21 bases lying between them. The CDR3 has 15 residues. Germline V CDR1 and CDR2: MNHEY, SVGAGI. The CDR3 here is CASRRTMSGSDEAFF. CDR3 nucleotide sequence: TGTGCCAGCAGACGAACTATGAGCGGCTCGGATGAAGCTTTCTTT.

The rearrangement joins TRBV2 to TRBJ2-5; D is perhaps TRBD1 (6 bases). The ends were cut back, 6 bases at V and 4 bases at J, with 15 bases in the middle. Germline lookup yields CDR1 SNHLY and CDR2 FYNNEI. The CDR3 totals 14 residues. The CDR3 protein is CASSLTGPRETQYF. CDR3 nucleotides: TGTGCCAGCAGCCTAACAGGGCCCCGAGAGACCCAGTACTTC. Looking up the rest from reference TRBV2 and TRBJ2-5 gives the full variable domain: EPEVTQTPSHQVTQMGQEVILRCVPISNHLYFYWYRQILGQKVEFLVSFYNNEISEKSEIFDDQFSVERPDGSNFTLKIRSTKLEDSAMYFCASSLTGPRETQYFGPGTRLLVL.

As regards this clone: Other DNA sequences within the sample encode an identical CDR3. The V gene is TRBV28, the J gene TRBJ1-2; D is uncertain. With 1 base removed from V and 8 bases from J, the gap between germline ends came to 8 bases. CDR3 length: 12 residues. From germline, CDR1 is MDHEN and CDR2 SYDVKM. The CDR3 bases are TGTGCCAGCAGTTTATTAGGGCGGGGCTACACCTTC. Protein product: CASSLLGRGYTF.

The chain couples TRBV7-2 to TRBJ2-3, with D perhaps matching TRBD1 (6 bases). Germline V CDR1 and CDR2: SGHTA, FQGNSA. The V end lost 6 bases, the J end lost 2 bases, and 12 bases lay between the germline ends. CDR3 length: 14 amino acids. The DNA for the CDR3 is TGTGCCAGCAGAAAGGGACACCCCACAGATACGCAGTATTTT. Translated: CASRKGHPTDTQYF.

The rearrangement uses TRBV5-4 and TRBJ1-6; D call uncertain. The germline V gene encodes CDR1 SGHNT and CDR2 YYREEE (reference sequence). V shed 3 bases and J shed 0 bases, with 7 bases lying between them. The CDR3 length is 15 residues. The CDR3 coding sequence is TGTGCCAGCAGCTACTCGAGCTCCTATAATTCACCCCTCCACTTT. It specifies CASSYSSSYNSPLHF.

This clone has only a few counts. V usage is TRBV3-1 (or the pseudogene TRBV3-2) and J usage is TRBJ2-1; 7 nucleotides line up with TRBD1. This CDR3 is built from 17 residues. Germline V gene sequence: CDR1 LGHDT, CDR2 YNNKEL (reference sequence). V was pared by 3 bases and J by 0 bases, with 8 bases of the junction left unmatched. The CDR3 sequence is CASSHLQGQSSYNEQFF. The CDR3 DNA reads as TGTGCCAGCAGCCATCTACAGGGGCAGAGCTCCTACAATGAGCAGTTCTTC.

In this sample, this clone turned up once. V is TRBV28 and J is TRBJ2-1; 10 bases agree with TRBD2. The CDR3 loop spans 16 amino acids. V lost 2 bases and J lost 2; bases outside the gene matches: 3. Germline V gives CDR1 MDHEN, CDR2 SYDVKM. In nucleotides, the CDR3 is TGTGCCAGCAGTTTAACTAGCGGGGCAACCTACAATGAGCAGTTCTTC. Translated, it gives CASSLTSGATYNEQFF.

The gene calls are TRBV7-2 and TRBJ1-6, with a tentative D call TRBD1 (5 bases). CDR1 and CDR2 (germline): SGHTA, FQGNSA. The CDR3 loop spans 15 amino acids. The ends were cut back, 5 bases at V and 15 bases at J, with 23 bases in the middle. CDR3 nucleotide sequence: TGTGCCAGCAGCCCGCCCCCCGGGACGGCCGGCTTCCTCCACTTT. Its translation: CASSPPPGTAGFLHF.

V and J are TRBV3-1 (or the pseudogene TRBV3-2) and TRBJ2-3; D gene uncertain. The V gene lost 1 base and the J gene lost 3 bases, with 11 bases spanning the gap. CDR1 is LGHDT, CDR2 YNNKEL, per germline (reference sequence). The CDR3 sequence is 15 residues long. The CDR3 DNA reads TGTGCCAGCAGCCAAGGGGTCCAGGCTACAGATACGCAGTATTTT. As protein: CASSQGVQATDTQYF.

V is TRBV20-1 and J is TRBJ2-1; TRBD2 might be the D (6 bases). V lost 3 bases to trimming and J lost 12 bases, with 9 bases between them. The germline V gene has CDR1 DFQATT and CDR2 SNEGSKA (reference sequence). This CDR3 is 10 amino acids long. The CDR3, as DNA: TGCAGTGCTAGTATGGGGGGGCAGTTCTTC. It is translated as CSASMGGQFF.

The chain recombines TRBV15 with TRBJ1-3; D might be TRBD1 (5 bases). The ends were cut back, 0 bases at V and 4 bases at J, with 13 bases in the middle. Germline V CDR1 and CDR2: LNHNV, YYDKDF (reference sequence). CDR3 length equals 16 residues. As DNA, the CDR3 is TGTGCCACCAGCAGAGATCTCAGGGACTCAGGAAACACCATATATTTT. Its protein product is CATSRDLRDSGNTIYF. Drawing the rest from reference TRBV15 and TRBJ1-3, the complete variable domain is DAMVIQNPRYQVTQFGKPVTLSCSQTLNHNVMYWYQQKSSQAPKLLFHYYDKDFNNEADTPDNFQSRRPNTSFCFLDIRSPGLGDTAMYLCATSRDLRDSGNTIYFGEGSWLTVV.

The CDR3 bases are TGTGCCATCAGTGAAGGGGAATCGAACACCGGGGAGCTGTTTTTT. This encodes CAISEGESNTGELFF. The chain recombines TRBV10-3 with TRBJ2-2, with D perhaps TRBD1 (5 bases). V was cut by 3 bases and J by 0 bases, with 8 bases left in between. This CDR3 comprises 15 residues. CDR1 is ENHRY and CDR2 is SYGVKD in the germline V gene.

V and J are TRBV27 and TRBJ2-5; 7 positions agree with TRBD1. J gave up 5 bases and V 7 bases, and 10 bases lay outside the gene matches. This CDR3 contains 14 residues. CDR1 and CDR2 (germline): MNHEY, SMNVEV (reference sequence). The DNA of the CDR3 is TGTGCCAGCAATCCTACAGGGGTTTCCGAGACCCAGTACTTC. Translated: CASNPTGVSETQYF.

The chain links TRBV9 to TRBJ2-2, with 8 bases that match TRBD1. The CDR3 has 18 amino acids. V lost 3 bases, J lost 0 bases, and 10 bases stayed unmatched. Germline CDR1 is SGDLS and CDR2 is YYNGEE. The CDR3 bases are TGTGCCAGCAGCGCTACCAGGACACAGGGGGCGAACACCGGGGAGCTGTTTTTT. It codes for CASSATRTQGANTGELFF.

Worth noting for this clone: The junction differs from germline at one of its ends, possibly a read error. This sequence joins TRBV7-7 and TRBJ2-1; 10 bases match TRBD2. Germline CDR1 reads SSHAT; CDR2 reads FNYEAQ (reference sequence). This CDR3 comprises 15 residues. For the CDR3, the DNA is TGTGCTAGCAGCTTAGAAGCGGGGGGGCCCAATGAGCAGTTCTTC. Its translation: CASSLEAGGPNEQFF.

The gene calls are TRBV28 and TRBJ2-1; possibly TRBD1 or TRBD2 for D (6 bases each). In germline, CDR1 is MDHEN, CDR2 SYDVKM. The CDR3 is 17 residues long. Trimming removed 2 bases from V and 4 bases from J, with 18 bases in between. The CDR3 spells CASSLVASGGLYNEQFF. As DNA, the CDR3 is TGTGCCAGCAGTTTAGTGGCGTCCGGGGGCCTTTACAATGAGCAGTTCTTC.

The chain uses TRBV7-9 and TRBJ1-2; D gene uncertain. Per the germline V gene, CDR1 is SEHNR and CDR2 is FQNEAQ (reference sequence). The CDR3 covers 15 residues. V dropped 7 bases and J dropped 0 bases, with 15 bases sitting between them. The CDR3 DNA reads TGTGCCAGCACCCCCTGGGGAAACTCTAACTATGGCTACACCTTC. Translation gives CASTPWGNSNYGYTF.

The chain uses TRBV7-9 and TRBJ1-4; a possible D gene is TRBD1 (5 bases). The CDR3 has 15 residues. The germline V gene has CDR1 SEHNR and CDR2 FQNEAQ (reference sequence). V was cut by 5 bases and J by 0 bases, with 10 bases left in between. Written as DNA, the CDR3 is TGTGCCAGCAGCCCCCAGGGTACAACTAATGAAAAACTGTTTTTT. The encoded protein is CASSPQGTTNEKLFF.

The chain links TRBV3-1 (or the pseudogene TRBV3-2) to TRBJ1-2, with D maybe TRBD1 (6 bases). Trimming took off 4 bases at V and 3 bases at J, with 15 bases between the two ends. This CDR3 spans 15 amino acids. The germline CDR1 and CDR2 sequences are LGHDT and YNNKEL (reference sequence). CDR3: CASSPLEPGDYGYTF. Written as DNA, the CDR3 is TGTGCCAGCAGCCCGCTGGAGCCAGGGGACTATGGCTACACCTTC.

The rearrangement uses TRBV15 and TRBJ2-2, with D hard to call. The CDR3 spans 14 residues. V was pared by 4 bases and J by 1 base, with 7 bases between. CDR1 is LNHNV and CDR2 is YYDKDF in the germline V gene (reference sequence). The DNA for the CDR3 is TGTGCCACCAGCACCAGAAAGAACACCGGGGAGCTGTTTTTT. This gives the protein CATSTRKNTGELFF.

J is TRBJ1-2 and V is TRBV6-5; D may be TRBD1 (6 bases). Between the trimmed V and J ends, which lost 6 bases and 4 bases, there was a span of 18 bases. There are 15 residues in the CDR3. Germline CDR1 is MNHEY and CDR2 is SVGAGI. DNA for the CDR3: TGTGCCAGCAGGATCGGGGGCTTCGGCGGCTATGGCTACACCTTC. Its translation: CASRIGGFGGYGYTF.

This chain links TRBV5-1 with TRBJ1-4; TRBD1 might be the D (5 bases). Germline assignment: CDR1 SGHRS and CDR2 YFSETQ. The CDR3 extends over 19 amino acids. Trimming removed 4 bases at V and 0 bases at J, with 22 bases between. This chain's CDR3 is CASSPRDSRITATNEKLFF. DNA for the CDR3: TGCGCCAGCAGCCCCCGAGACAGCAGAATTACAGCAACTAATGAAAAACTGTTTTTT. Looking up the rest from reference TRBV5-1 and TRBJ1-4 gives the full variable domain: KAGVTQTPRYLIKTRGQQVTLSCSPISGHRSVSWYQQTPGQGLQFLFEYFSETQRNKGNFPGRFSGRQFSNSRSEMNVSTLELGDSALYLCASSPRDSRITATNEKLFFGSGTQLSVL.

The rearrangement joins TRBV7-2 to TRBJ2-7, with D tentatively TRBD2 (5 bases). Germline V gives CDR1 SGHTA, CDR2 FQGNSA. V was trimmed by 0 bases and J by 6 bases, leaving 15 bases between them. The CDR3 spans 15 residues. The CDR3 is CASSLASPGGSEQYF. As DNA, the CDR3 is TGTGCCAGCAGCTTAGCTTCCCCTGGTGGGAGCGAGCAGTACTTC.

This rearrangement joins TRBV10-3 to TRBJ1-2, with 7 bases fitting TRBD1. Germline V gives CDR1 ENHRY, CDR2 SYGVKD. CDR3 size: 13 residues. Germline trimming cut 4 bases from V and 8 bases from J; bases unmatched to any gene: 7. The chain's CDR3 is CAISADRVDGYTF. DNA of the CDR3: TGTGCCATCAGTGCCGACAGGGTGGACGGCTACACCTTC.

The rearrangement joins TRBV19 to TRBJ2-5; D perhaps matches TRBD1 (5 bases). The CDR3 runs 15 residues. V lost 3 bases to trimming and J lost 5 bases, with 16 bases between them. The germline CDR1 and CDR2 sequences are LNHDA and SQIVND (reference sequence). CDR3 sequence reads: CASSILAQGSETQYF. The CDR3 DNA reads TGTGCCAGTAGTATCCTTGCGCAGGGTTCGGAGACCCAGTACTTC.

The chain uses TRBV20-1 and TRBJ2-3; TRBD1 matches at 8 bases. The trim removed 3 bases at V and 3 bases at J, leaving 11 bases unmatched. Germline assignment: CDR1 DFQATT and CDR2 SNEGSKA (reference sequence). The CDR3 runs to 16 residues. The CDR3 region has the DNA TGCAGTGCTAGTTTAGTAGGGCAGGGGGCGACAGATACGCAGTATTTT. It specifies CSASLVGQGATDTQYF.

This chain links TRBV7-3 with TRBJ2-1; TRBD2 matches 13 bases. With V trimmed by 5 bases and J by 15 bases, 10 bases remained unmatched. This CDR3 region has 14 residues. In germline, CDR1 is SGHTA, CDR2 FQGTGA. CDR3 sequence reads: CASSPGTSGEGLFF. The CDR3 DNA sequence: TGTGCCAGCAGCCCTGGGACTAGCGGGGAGGGTTTGTTCTTC.